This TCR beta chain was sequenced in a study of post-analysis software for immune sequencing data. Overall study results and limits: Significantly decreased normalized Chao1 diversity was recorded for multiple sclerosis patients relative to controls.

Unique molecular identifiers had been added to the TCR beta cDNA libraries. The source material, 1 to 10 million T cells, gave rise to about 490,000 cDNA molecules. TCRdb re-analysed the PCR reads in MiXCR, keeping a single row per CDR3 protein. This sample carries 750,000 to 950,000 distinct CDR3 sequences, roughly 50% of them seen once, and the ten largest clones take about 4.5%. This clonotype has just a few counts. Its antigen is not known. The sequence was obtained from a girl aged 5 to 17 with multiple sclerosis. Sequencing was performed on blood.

CDR3: CATSSRGNTYEQYF. The CDR3 coding sequence is TGTGCCACCAGCAGCCGCGGGAACACCTACGAGCAGTACTTC. J is TRBJ2-7 and V is TRBV15; D may be TRBD2 (6 bases). Germline V gives CDR1 LNHNV, CDR2 YYDKDF (reference sequence). V lost 3 bases and J 2 bases, leaving 11 bases between the germline ends. This CDR3 spans 14 amino acids. The variable domain in full, with the rest retrieved from reference TRBV15 and TRBJ2-7, is DAMVIQNPRYQVTQFGKPVTLSCSQTLNHNVMYWYQQKSSQAPKLLFHYYDKDFNNEADTPDNFQSRRPNTSFCFLDIRSPGLGDTAMYLCATSSRGNTYEQYFGPGTRLTVT.